The 11 T cell receptor beta chains listed next were all sequenced from one sample in a study of regulatory T cells in long-lasting Graves disease. Time point noted: newly diagnosed GD, antithyroid drugs for less than 3 months. The authors made the TCR library using RNA they extracted from PBMCs. CDR3-region Arm-PCR and iRepertoire HTBI primers produced the TCR beta libraries. TCRdb reprocessed the multiplex PCR reads via MiXCR and lists one record per CDR3 protein. The sample includes roughly 500,000 distinct CDR3 sequences, about 13% seen only once; the top ten take roughly 10%. These data also formed part of another study, on T cells in Graves' hyperthyroidism and ophthalmopathy.

The sample was peripheral blood mononuclear cells (PBMCs), taken at new diagnosis, from a patient treated with antithyroid drugs. The receptor source for this set is a young man with Graves disease.

Regarding this clonotype: This may stem from a read error, because a much larger clone lies one nucleotide away. The chain has TRBV13 and TRBJ2-7; 7 bases line up with TRBD1. Germline lookup yields CDR1 PRHDT and CDR2 FYEKMQ (reference sequence). The CDR3 extends over 16 amino acids. CDR3 sequence: CASSLQGTTGPYGQYF. DNA for the CDR3: TGTGCCAGCAGCTTACAGGGTACGACAGGGCCCTACGGGCAGTACTTC.

The CDR3 reads CAISDYPGTGNYNEQFF. CDR3 bases: TGTGCCATCAGTGACTACCCCGGGACAGGTAATTACAATGAGCAGTTCTTC. This sequence joins TRBV10-3 and TRBJ2-1, with 8 nucleotides matching TRBD1. Germline CDR1 reads ENHRY; CDR2 reads SYGVKD. Trimming took 3 bases from V and 4 from J; bases not matched to a gene: 11. The CDR3 contains 17 residues.

This clonotype has a count of ten or more. The gene calls are TRBV12-3 or TRBV12-4 and TRBJ1-1; weak D call: TRBD1 (5 bases). The germline V and J ends were trimmed by 6 bases and 1 base, with 12 bases remaining between them. The CDR3 loop spans 14 amino acids. CDR3: CASRTGPQNTEAFF. The CDR3 DNA is TGTGCCAGCAGGACGGGACCGCAGAACACTGAAGCTTTCTTT.

There are a few counts of this clonotype. The chain combines TRBV3-1 with TRBJ1-3; D possibly corresponds to TRBD1 (5 bases). CDR1 and CDR2 (germline): LGHDT, YNNKEL (reference sequence). The ends were cut back, 0 bases at V and 2 bases at J, with 8 bases in the middle. The CDR3 has 15 amino acids. CDR3 sequence reads: CASSQERGAGNTIYF. CDR3 sequence (DNA): TGTGCCAGCAGCCAAGAGAGAGGGGCTGGAAACACCATATATTTT.

This clonotype was seen ten or more times. Its ends do not fully match the called genes, so a read error is possible. This chain links TRBV5-1 with TRBJ2-5; D is tentatively TRBD1 or TRBD2 (5 bases each). Looked up from germline, CDR1 is SGHRS and CDR2 is YFSETQ. The CDR3 extends over 13 amino acids. The CDR3 bases are TGTGCCAGCAGCCCCGGGACGCGGGAGACCCAGTACTTC. It is translated as CASSPGTRETQYF.

This clonotype has a count of ten or more. V and J are TRBV6-2 or TRBV6-3 and TRBJ2-7; a possible D gene is TRBD2 (5 bases). Trimming removed 7 bases at V and 6 bases at J, with 19 bases between. The germline gives CDR1 MNHEY, CDR2 SVGEGT. The CDR3 totals 14 residues. The CDR3 reads CASTFSRGSGEQYF. In nucleotides, the CDR3 is TGTGCCAGCACTTTTAGCCGGGGATCTGGCGAGCAGTACTTC.

This clonotype has at least ten counts. The chain carries TRBV27 and TRBJ2-7; D is possibly TRBD2 (5 bases). This CDR3 spans 11 amino acids. The germline V gene has CDR1 MNHEY and CDR2 SMNVEV (reference sequence). The V and J ends lost 6 bases and 4 bases respectively, with 7 bases between them. CDR3 residues: CASRDLYEQYF. The CDR3 DNA is TGTGCCAGCAGGGACTTGTACGAGCAGTACTTC.

This clonotype was counted ten times or more. Here the CDR3 omits its conserved ending phenylalanine or tryptophan, so a read error is the likely source. No DNA is shown, since the ends of the CDR3 on it are uncertain; the CDR3 is the one TCRdb lists. The V and J genes are TRBV2 and TRBJ1-2. The germline V gene encodes CDR1 SNHLY and CDR2 FYNNEI. The CDR3 length equals 9 residues, ends included. The CDR3: CASSEVGRR.

This clonotype was found a few times. The chain links TRBV19 to TRBJ1-2; weak D call: TRBD1 (5 bases). In germline, CDR1 is LNHDA, CDR2 SQIVND (reference sequence). The CDR3 loop spans 13 amino acids. V was shortened by 5 bases and J by 8 bases, with 15 bases between the two germline ends. For the CDR3, the DNA is TGTGCCAGTAGTTCCCAGGGAGGAGGAGGCTACACCTTC. Its protein is CASSSQGGGGYTF.

This clonotype appeared many times. The genes are TRBV5-1 and TRBJ2-7; TRBD2 agrees at 12 bases. V trimming: 7 bases; J trimming: 4 bases; junction bases outside the gene matches: 6. The CDR3 is made up of 14 amino acids. Germline CDR1 reads SGHRS; CDR2 reads YFSETQ. The chain's CDR3 is CASREGTSGYEQYF. The CDR3 DNA reads TGCGCCAGCCGCGAAGGGACTAGCGGGTACGAGCAGTACTTC.

This clonotype has ten or more counts. The J gene is TRBJ2-4, the V gene TRBV12-3 or TRBV12-4; 10 bases are a match to TRBD1. This CDR3 is built from 15 residues. V shed 3 bases, J shed 7 bases, and the junction held 6 bases outside the gene matches. CDR3 amino acids: CASSFGQGEVNIQYF. The CDR3 nucleotides read TGTGCCAGCAGTTTCGGACAGGGGGAAGTTAACATTCAGTACTTC.